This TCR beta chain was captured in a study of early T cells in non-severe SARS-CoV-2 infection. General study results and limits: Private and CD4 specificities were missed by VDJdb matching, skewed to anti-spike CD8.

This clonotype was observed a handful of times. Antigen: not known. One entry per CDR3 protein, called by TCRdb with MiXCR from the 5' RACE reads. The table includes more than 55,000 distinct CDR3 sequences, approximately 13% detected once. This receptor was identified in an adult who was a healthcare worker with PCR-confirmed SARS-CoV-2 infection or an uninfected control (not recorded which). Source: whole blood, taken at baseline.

The CDR3 reads CASSQESYRVPLSTYEQYF. As DNA, the CDR3 is TGTGCCAGCAGCCAAGAATCCTACAGGGTCCCCCTCTCAACCTACGAGCAGTACTTC. The V and J genes are TRBV4-2 and TRBJ2-7, with D tentatively TRBD1 (6 bases). Germline assignment: CDR1 LGHNA and CDR2 YNFKEQ. V was clipped by 0 bases and J by 2 bases, with 23 bases between them. This CDR3 has 19 residues.